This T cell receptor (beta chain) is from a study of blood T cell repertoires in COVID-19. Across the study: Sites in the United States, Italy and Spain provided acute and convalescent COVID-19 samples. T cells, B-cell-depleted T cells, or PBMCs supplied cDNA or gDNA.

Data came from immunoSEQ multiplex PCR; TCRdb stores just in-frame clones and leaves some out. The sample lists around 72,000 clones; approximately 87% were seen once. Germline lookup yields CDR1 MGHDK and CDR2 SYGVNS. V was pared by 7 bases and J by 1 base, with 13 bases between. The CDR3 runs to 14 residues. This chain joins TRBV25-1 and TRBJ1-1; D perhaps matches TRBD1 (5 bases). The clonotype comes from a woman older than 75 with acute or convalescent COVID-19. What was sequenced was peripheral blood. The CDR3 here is CASIPWGGNTEAFF. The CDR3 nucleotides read TGTGCCAGCATACCTTGGGGGGGGAACACTGAAGCTTTCTTT.